This entry lists 5 T cell receptor beta chains sequenced from one sample in a study of TIL therapy for anti-PD-1-resistant metastatic lung cancer. This was the immunoSEQ v3 assay. Repertoires were generated with immunoSEQ multiplex PCR, while TCRdb's copy carries only in-frame clones and drops some. In the table there are approximately 9,400 clones, about 57% of which are singletons. Time point defined: pre-treatment sample, taken before nivolumab and TIL therapy. Most excised metastases sampled were pleural nodules or supraclavicular lymph nodes. The sample consisted of tumor tissue, taken at baseline. The receptors were gathered from a person between 30 and 80 years old with non-small cell lung cancer.

This chain links TRBV12-5 with TRBJ2-1, with 7 bases fitting TRBD2. Germline CDR1 and CDR2: LGHNT and FRNRAP. This CDR3 has 13 residues. J lost 3 bases, V lost 7 bases, and 3 bases had no gene match. CDR3 amino acids: CASARTSYNEQFF. The CDR3 DNA reads TGTGCTAGTGCCCGGACTAGCTACAATGAGCAGTTCTTC.

The chain employs TRBV5-8 and TRBJ2-2; D gene unclear. The CDR3 totals 13 residues. Between the trimmed V and J ends, which lost 0 bases and 6 bases, there was a span of 6 bases. CDR1 and CDR2 from the germline V gene are SGHTS and YDEGEE. CDR3 sequence reads: CASSLVGSGELFF. In DNA form, the CDR3 reads TGTGCCAGCAGCTTGGTTGGGTCCGGGGAGCTGTTTTTT.

This chain uses TRBV7-8 with TRBJ2-2; 7 bases line up with TRBD1. CDR3 length: 15 residues. V was pared by 4 bases and J by 1 base, with 3 bases of the junction left unmatched. Germline loops: CDR1 SGHVS, CDR2 FQNEAQ. The CDR3 is CASSSQGRNTGELFF. DNA for the CDR3: TGTGCCAGCAGCTCACAGGGGCGGAACACCGGGGAGCTGTTTTTT.

The chain is built from TRBV18 and TRBJ2-7; 13 nucleotides match TRBD2. Looked up from germline, CDR1 is KGHSH and CDR2 is LQKENI. J gave up 2 bases and V 3 bases, and 10 bases lay outside the gene matches. The CDR3 loop spans 18 amino acids. CDR3 sequence reads: CASSPRGTSGANPYEQYF. The CDR3 DNA reads as TGTGCCAGCTCACCTCGGGGGACTAGCGGGGCGAATCCCTACGAGCAGTACTTC.

The J gene is TRBJ2-5, the V gene TRBV5-1; unclear D gene. Germline CDR1 and CDR2: SGHRS and YFSETQ. There are 14 residues in the CDR3. Trimming removed 2 bases from V and 3 bases from J, with 11 bases in between. The CDR3 protein is CASSFVSGKETQYF. Written as DNA, the CDR3 is TGCGCCAGCAGCTTTGTTAGTGGGAAAGAGACCCAGTACTTC.